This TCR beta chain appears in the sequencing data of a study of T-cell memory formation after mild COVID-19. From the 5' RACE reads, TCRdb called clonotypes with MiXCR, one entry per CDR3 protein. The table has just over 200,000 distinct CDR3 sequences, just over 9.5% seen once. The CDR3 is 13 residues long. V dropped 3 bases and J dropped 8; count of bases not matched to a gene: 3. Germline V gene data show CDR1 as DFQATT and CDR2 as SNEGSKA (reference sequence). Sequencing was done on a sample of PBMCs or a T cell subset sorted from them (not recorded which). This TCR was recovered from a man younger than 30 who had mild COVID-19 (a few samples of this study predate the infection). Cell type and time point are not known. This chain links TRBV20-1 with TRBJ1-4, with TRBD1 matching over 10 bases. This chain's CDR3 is CSARPDRGEKLFF. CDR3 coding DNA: TGCAGTGCTAGGCCGGACAGGGGGGAAAAACTGTTTTTT.